Sequencing of this T cell receptor (beta chain) was carried out in a study of post-analysis software for immune sequencing data. Study-wide points: Comparison of patients with controls showed five TRBV segments more frequent in patients, TRBV5-6, TRBV5-1 and TRBV20-1 among them.

This clonotype was seen once. The antigen is unknown. Unique molecular identifiers had been added to the TCR beta cDNA libraries. TCRdb itself ran the PCR reads through MiXCR, one entry per CDR3 protein. The table records hundreds of thousands of distinct CDR3 sequences, approximately 53% of them present only once. Germline loops: CDR1 LNHNV, CDR2 YYDKDF (reference sequence). CDR3 length equals 15 residues. The sequence derives from a girl aged 5-17 years with multiple sclerosis. The specimen was blood. This chain uses TRBV15 with TRBJ2-5; possibly TRBD1 for D (7 bases). The J call is uncertain, as TRBJ2-7 better fits the DNA end. CDR3 sequence: CATSRDLNRGGEQYF. In DNA form, the CDR3 reads TGTGCCACCAGCAGAGATCTAAACAGGGGAGGCGAGCAGTACTTC.